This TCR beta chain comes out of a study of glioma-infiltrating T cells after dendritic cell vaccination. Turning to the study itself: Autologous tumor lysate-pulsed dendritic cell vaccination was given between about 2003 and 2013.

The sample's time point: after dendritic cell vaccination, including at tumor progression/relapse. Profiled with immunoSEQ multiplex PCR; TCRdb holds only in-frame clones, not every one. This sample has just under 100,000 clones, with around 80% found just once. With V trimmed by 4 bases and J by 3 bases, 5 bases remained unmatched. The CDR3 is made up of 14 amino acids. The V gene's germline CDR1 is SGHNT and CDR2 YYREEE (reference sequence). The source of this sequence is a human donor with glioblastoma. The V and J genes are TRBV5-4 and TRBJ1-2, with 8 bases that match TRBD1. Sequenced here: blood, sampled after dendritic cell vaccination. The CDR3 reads CASSKGQEHYGYTF. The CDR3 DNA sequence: TGTGCCAGCAGCAAGGGACAGGAGCACTATGGCTACACCTTC.